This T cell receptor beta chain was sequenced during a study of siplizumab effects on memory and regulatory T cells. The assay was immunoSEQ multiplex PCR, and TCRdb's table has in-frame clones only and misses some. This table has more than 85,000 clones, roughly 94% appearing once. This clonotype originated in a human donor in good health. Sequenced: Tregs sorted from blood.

For the CDR3, the DNA is TGTGCCAGCAGAAGGGAGGGGGCGAGGGAGACCCAGTACTTC. Encoded protein: CASRREGARETQYF. This rearrangement joins TRBV27 to TRBJ2-5; D is tentatively TRBD1 or TRBD2 (7 bases each). Germline loops: CDR1 MNHEY, CDR2 SMNVEV (reference sequence). CDR3 size: 14 residues. Trimming stripped 6 bases from V and 5 bases from J, with 16 bases between.